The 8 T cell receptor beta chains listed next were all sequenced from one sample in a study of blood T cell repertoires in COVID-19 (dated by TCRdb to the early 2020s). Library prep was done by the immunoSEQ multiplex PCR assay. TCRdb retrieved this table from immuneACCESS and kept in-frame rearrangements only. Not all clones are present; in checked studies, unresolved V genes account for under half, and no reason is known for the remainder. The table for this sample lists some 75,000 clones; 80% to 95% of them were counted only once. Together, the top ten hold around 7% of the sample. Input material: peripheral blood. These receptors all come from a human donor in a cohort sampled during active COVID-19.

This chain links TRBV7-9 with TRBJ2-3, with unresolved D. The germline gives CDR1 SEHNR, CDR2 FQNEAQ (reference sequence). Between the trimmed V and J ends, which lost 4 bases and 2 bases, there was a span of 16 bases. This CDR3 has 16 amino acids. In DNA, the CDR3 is TGTGCCAGCAGCTCCCGGCGGTTAGACGCCACAGATACGCAGTATTTT. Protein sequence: CASSSRRLDATDTQYF.

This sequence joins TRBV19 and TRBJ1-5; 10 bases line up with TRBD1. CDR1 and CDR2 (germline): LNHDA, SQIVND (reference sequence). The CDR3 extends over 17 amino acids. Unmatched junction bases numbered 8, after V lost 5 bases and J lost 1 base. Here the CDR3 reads CASSSRDRGRSNQPQHF. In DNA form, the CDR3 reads TGTGCCAGTAGTTCCCGGGACAGGGGACGAAGCAATCAGCCCCAGCATTTT.

CDR3 residues: CASLAYFGGEQYF. CDR3 coding DNA: TGTGCCAGCCTGGCTTACTTTGGAGGCGAGCAGTACTTC. The chain joins TRBV12-3 or TRBV12-4 to TRBJ2-7; D perhaps matches TRBD2 (5 bases). Trimming left V 8 bases short and J 6 bases short, with 17 bases between. The CDR3 has 13 residues.

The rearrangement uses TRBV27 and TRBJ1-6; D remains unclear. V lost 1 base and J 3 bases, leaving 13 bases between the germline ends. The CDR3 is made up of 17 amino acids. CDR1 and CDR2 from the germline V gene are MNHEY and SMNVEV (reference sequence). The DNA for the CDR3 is TGTGCCAGCAGTTTATGGACCGGGGTCGGCTATAATTCACCCCTCCACTTT. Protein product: CASSLWTGVGYNSPLHF.

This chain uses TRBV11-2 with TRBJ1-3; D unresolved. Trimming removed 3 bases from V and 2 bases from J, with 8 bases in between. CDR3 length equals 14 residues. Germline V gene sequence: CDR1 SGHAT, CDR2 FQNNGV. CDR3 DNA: TGTGCCAGCAGCTTTATGAGAACTGGAAACACCATATATTTT. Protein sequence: CASSFMRTGNTIYF.

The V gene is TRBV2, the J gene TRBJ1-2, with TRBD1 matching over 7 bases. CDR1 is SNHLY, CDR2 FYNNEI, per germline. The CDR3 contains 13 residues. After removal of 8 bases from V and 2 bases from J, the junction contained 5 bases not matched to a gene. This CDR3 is CASALQGNYGYTF. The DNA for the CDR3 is TGTGCCAGCGCACTACAGGGGAACTATGGCTACACCTTC.

The CDR3 loop is CASSQDGGRGNYEQYF. As DNA, the CDR3 is TGCGCCAGCAGCCAAGATGGGGGCAGGGGGAACTACGAGCAGTACTTC. V usage is TRBV4-3 and J usage is TRBJ2-7, with TRBD1 identical over 7 bases. This CDR3 has 16 amino acids. Unmatched junction bases numbered 8, after V lost 0 bases and J lost 3 bases. CDR1 and CDR2 from the germline V gene are LGHNA and YSLEER.

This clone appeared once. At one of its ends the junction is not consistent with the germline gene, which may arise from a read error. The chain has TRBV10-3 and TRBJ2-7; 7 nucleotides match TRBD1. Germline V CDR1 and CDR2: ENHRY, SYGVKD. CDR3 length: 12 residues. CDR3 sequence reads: CAISPEGWDRDF. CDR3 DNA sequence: TGTGCCATCAGTCCAGAAGGGTGGGACAGAGACTTC.